This entry is about one T cell receptor beta chain. Its antigen is unknown. Germline V CDR1 and CDR2: GTSNPN, SVGIG (reference sequence). Trimming removed 0 bases at V and 0 bases at J, with 15 bases between. This CDR3 is built from 18 residues. This table comes from immunoSEQ multiplex PCR, and its TCRdb copy is limited to in-frame clones, with some not included. The table records about 64,000 clones, about 88% of them present only once. The sample belongs to a study of OX40 agonist ivuxolimab in advanced cancers. Study-level information: Ivuxolimab doses were 0.01, 0.1, 0.3, 1.5, 3 or 10 mg/kg every 2 weeks. Findings and caveats of the study: Low normalized clonal expansion also occurred in some nonresponding patients.

Patients were ruled out by autoimmune disease history or systemic immunosuppression. The sequence was obtained from an adult with an advanced solid tumor such as melanoma, head and neck, liver or kidney cancer. The chain couples TRBV30 to TRBJ1-6, with a tentative D call TRBD1 (5 bases). The material sequenced was CD4+ or CD8+ T cells sorted from blood, taken in a trial of the OX40 agonist ivuxolimab. The CDR3 bases are TGTGCCTGGAGTGTTTCCCCGGGACGGAGCTCCTATAATTCACCCCTCCACTTT. It translates to CAWSVSPGRSSYNSPLHF.